One sample yielded the 19 T cell receptor beta chains listed below, sequenced in a study of T cell responses to AZD1222 COVID-19 vaccine. Only in-frame clones appear in the TCRdb table, and some are missing; sequencing was by immunoSEQ multiplex PCR. In the table there are 120,000 to 150,000 clones, roughly 89% of which are singletons. Sample: peripheral blood, taken 28 days after the second dose of the MenACWY control vaccine. The receptors were gathered from an adult who received the MenACWY meningococcal vaccine as a control.

The V call is TRBV5-4, the J call TRBJ1-6; unclear D gene. This CDR3 contains 13 residues. Germline lookup yields CDR1 SGHNT and CDR2 YYREEE (reference sequence). V shed 5 bases and J shed 8 bases, with 11 bases lying between them. The CDR3 sequence: CASRDNRDSPLHF. CDR3 DNA: TGTGCCAGCAGGGATAACAGAGATTCACCCCTCCACTTT.

This chain uses TRBV3-1 (or the pseudogene TRBV3-2) with TRBJ2-5; a possible D gene is TRBD1 (5 bases). Looked up from germline, CDR1 is LGHDT and CDR2 is YNNKEL (reference sequence). This CDR3 has 14 residues. V lost 2 bases and J lost 5, with 12 bases in between. The CDR3 sequence is CASSQRGRTETQYF. The CDR3 DNA reads as TGTGCCAGCAGCCAAAGGGGAAGGACGGAGACCCAGTACTTC.

V gene TRBV4-2 combines with J gene TRBJ2-6; D remains unclear. Looked up from germline, CDR1 is LGHNA and CDR2 is YNFKEQ. Trimming pared 4 bases from V and 0 bases from J, leaving 7 bases between. This CDR3 has 15 amino acids. DNA for the CDR3: TGTGCCAGCAGCCGAGAAAGCTCTGGGGCCAACGTCCTGACTTTC. Its translation: CASSRESSGANVLTF.

CDR3 in amino acids: CASSFPGSGNTIYF. The CDR3, as DNA: TGTGCCAGCAGCTTCCCGGGCTCTGGAAACACCATATATTTT. The V call is TRBV7-2, the J call TRBJ1-3; D gene ambiguous. This CDR3 is built from 14 residues. The V end lost 3 bases, the J end lost 0 bases, and 6 bases lay between the germline ends. Germline V gene data show CDR1 as SGHTA and CDR2 as FQGNSA.

The V gene is TRBV28, the J gene TRBJ1-1; 7 bases fit TRBD1. Trimming at V came to 2 bases and at J to 5 bases, leaving 2 bases not matched to a gene. Germline V lookup: CDR1 MDHEN, CDR2 SYDVKM. CDR3 size: 13 residues. The CDR3 DNA follows: TGTGCCAGCAGTTTAGACAGGGATACTGAAGCTTTCTTT. Protein sequence: CASSLDRDTEAFF.

This clone was counted once. This chain joins TRBV12-3 or TRBV12-4 and TRBJ2-3; D uncertain. Trimming left V 3 bases short and J 5 bases short, with 6 bases between. The CDR3 consists of 12 residues. The CDR3 loop reads CASSFGRDTQYF. The CDR3 coding sequence is TGTGCCAGCAGTTTCGGAAGAGATACGCAGTATTTT.

V is TRBV5-1 and J is TRBJ1-6; 8 bases are shared with TRBD1. The ends lost 5 bases at V and 10 bases at J; junction bases unmatched: 20. CDR1 and CDR2 from the germline V gene are SGHRS and YFSETQ. CDR3 length: 18 amino acids. The CDR3 here is CASSLESNTGGLGSPLHF. In DNA form, the CDR3 reads TGCGCCAGCAGTCTCGAGTCGAACACAGGGGGATTAGGGTCACCCCTCCACTTT.

The V and J genes are TRBV10-3 and TRBJ2-3; TRBD2 aligns across 12 bases. Germline CDR1 and CDR2: ENHRY and SYGVKD. The length of the CDR3 is 14 residues. The V and J ends lost 7 bases and 5 bases, in that order; junction bases with no gene match: 4. Written as DNA, the CDR3 is TGTGCCATCACTAGCGGGGGGGCGGGAGATACGCAGTATTTT. It specifies CAITSGGAGDTQYF.

The CDR3 DNA sequence: TGTGCCAGCAGCGTAGCAGATCGCTCGAGGGTCGGCACCGGGGAGCTGTTTTTT. This codes for CASSVADRSRVGTGELFF. The chain recombines TRBV9 with TRBJ2-2; weak D call: TRBD2 (5 bases). The CDR3 is made up of 18 amino acids. The germline V gene encodes CDR1 SGDLS and CDR2 YYNGEE. V lost 0 bases to trimming and J lost 4 bases, with 19 bases between them.

The V gene is TRBV19, the J gene TRBJ1-5; D not resolved. CDR1 is LNHDA, CDR2 SQIVND, per germline (reference sequence). V lost 8 bases to trimming and J lost 6 bases, with 20 bases between them. This CDR3 is built from 15 residues. CDR3 in DNA: TGTGCCAGTCAACGCCAGATAGATGGCGGTCAGCCCCAGCATTTT. Its protein product is CASQRQIDGGQPQHF.

The CDR3 DNA reads as TGTGCCAGCAGTTCCACCTACGAGCAGTACTTC. The encoded protein is CASSSTYEQYF. This sequence joins TRBV12-3 or TRBV12-4 and TRBJ2-7, with no clear D. The CDR3 is made up of 11 amino acids. V dropped 4 bases and J dropped 2 bases, with 3 bases sitting between them.

The chain uses TRBV7-2 and TRBJ1-5; D ambiguous. Trimming shortened V by 2 bases and J by 2 bases, and 7 bases separated the two germline ends. Looked up from germline, CDR1 is SGHTA and CDR2 is FQGNSA. CDR3 length: 14 residues. This CDR3 reads CASSLKQGNQPQHF. CDR3 nucleotides: TGTGCCAGCAGCTTAAAGCAGGGCAATCAGCCCCAGCATTTT.

This chain links TRBV6-5 with TRBJ2-7, with 8 bases that match TRBD2. Per the germline V gene, CDR1 is MNHEY and CDR2 is SVGAGI. With 2 bases clipped from V and 3 bases from J, the junction kept 6 bases outside the gene matches. The CDR3 has 15 amino acids. The CDR3 loop reads CASSYRTSGDYEQYF. The CDR3 DNA follows: TGTGCCAGCAGTTACCGAACTAGCGGTGACTACGAGCAGTACTTC.

The CDR3 loop reads CASSPSGQGNTIYF. For the CDR3, the DNA is TGTGCCAGCAGCCCCTCAGGACAGGGAAACACCATATATTTT. This sequence joins TRBV3-1 (or the pseudogene TRBV3-2) and TRBJ1-3; possibly TRBD1 for D (6 bases). V dropped 4 bases and J dropped 4 bases, with 11 bases sitting between them. The CDR3 has 14 amino acids. Per the germline V gene, CDR1 is LGHDT and CDR2 is YNNKEL (reference sequence).

The chain has TRBV28 and TRBJ2-7; TRBD1 matches at 12 bases. The CDR3 loop spans 15 amino acids. Germline trimming cut 7 bases from V and 5 bases from J; bases unmatched to any gene: 9. Germline V gene lookup returns CDR1 MDHEN and CDR2 SYDVKM. The CDR3 is CASNIPGQGANEQYF. CDR3 coding DNA: TGTGCCAGCAATATACCGGGACAGGGGGCCAACGAGCAGTACTTC.

The rearrangement uses TRBV28 and TRBJ2-7, with D possibly being TRBD1 (5 bases). Trimming shortened V by 1 base and J by 1 base, and 11 bases separated the two germline ends. In germline, CDR1 is MDHEN, CDR2 SYDVKM. The CDR3 is 15 amino acids. The CDR3 reads CASSLLLGASYEQYF. The CDR3 bases are TGTGCCAGCAGTTTATTGCTAGGGGCGTCCTACGAGCAGTACTTC.

This chain connects TRBV7-8 to TRBJ1-1; 11 bases line up with TRBD1. The length of the CDR3 is 17 residues. Germline CDR1 SGHVS, CDR2 FQNEAQ. Trimming removed 5 bases from V and 7 bases from J; junction bases left unmatched: 15. Here the CDR3 DNA reads TGTGCCAGCAGCCCATGGATCGGGACAGGGGGTAAAGGTGAAGCTTTCTTT. Encoded protein: CASSPWIGTGGKGEAFF.

V gene TRBV29-1 combines with J gene TRBJ2-6; 11 bases are a match to TRBD2. CDR3 length equals 15 residues. The germline V gene has CDR1 SQVTM and CDR2 ANQGSEA. The J segment lost 2 bases and the V segment lost 6 bases, leaving 3 bases of the junction unmatched. CDR3 sequence reads: CSVIAGGTGANVLTF. The CDR3 nucleotides read TGCAGCGTCATAGCGGGAGGGACTGGGGCCAACGTCCTGACTTTC.

The chain links TRBV15 to TRBJ1-2, with D maybe TRBD1 (6 bases). The CDR3 is 16 amino acids. Germline-derived CDR1 and CDR2 are LNHNV and YYDKDF (reference sequence). Trimming removed 4 bases from V and 8 bases from J, with 23 bases in between. CDR3 region: CATSKDLIDRFQGYTF. The CDR3 region has the DNA TGTGCCACCAGCAAAGACCTTATAGACAGGTTCCAGGGCTACACCTTC.